What follows is one TCR beta chain and its context. Its antigen remains unidentified. Base qualities are not provided; no much larger clone lies one nucleotide away. Measured from the cysteine to the phenylalanine, the CDR3 is 12 residues long. The read is trimmed to its CDR3 DNA, 36 bases read in frame from base 1. The germline V gene (reference sequence) provides CDR1 MNHNY and CDR2 SVGAGI. V was cut back by 2 bases and J by 3 bases, leaving a gap of 5 bases between them. The data belong to a study of T cell responses to AZD1222 COVID-19 vaccine listed by TCRdb under 2021. A note on the overall study: Because spike-specific TCR depth and breadth did not differ between the two schedules, AZD1222 recipients who got a second dose at roughly 4 weeks were pooled with those who got a second dose at roughly 12 weeks. A total of 230 to 250 trial participants underwent TCR sequencing, of whom about 210 had received two doses of AZD1222 and approximately 26 had received two doses of the MenACWY control vaccine. Trial participants were enrolled by age into subgroups of 18-55, 56-69 and 70-plus years, and 148, 28 and 57 TCR-sequenced participants, respectively, were included in these subgroups.

Sample time point, as interpreted from the label and publication: baseline before first vaccination. Vaccinee samples came from UK trials COV001 and COV002, including a single-blind randomized controlled phase 2/3 trial of AZD1222 (ChAdOx1 nCoV-19) in healthy adults. For TCRbeta chain sequencing, PBMC samples were collected from trial participants at day 0 and at day 28 after the second dose. The CDR3 regions of human TCRbeta chains were analyzed by immunosequencing. The study's own analysis went as follows. TCRs in the repertoires were compared against a reference library of SARS-CoV-2-specific TCRs that had been generated with the MIRA antigen-specificity platform. Breadth was defined as the fraction of unique TCRs that were SARS-CoV-2-associated, and depth was defined as the fraction of total T cells that were SARS-CoV-2-associated. Using the MIRA data, each spike-specific TCR was assigned both to the spike region to which the TCR was reactive and to a CD4 or CD8 class. Log10-transformed breadth and depth values were compared by one-way ANOVA with Sidak's multiple comparisons tests. TCRdb retrieved this table from immuneACCESS and kept in-frame rearrangements only. Not all clones are present; in checked studies, unresolved V genes account for under half, and no reason is known for the remainder. D and trimming come from the DNA, and the V and J calls and clone size come from that table. The sample yields roughly 150,000 clones; less than 95% were counted once. Over 1.5% of the sample is in the top ten clones.

Here is what the overall study found, with its caveats: In the small 56-69-year group, the increase in depth fell short of significance, most likely because of low power. After two AZD1222 doses, spike-specific TCR breadth and depth were significantly higher than at day 0 and than in MenACWY recipients. CD4 TCRs associated with the vaccine covered the entire spike protein, and the dominant responses were in regions 160-218 and 743-854. Most participants were white British and females outnumbered males, and the authors suggested that clonal diversity may have been underestimated. Nearly half of unique spike-specific TCRs reportedly recognized epitopes outside regions mutated in the B.1.351 and B.1.1.7 variants. Because no day 14 peak-response samples were available, the repertoires could be characterized only after the peak T cell response. Conclusions about previously exposed vaccinees are limited because only six or seven AZD1222 recipients were SARS-CoV-2 seropositive at baseline.

This clonotype was obtained from an adult in good health. The material sequenced was peripheral blood, taken on day 0 of AZD1222 vaccination. This receptor chain uses TRBV6-6 and TRBJ2-7, with the D segment identity uncertain. The CDR3 in this case is CASSYIVYEQYF. The nucleotide sequence is given as TGTGCCAGCAGTTACATAGTCTACGAGCAGTACTTC.